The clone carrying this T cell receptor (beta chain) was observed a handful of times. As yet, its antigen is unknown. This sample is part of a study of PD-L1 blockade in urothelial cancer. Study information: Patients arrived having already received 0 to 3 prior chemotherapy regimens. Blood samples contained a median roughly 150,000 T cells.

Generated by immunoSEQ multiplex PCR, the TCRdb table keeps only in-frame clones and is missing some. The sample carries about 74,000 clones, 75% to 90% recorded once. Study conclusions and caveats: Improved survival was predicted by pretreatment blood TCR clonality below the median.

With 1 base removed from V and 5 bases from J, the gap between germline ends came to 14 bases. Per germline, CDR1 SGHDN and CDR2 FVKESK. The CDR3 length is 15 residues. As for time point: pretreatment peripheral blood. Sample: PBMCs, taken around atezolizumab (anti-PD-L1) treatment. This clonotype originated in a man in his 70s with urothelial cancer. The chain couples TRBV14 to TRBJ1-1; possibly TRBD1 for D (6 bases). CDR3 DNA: TGTGCCAGCAGCCAAGCTCCGGGGGGCAGGACTGAAGCTTTCTTT. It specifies CASSQAPGGRTEAFF.